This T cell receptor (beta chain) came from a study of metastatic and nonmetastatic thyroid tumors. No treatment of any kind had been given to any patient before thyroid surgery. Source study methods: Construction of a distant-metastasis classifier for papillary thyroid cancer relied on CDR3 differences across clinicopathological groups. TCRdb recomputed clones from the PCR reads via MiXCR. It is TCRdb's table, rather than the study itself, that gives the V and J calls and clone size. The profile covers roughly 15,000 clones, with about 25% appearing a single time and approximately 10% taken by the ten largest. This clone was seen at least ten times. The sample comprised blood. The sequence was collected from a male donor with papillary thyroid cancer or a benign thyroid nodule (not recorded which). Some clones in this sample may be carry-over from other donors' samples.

The CDR3, as DNA: TGTGCCAGCACGCCGGGACAGGGGTTTGATACGCAGTATTTT. This codes for CASTPGQGFDTQYF. This chain connects TRBV28 to TRBJ2-3; TRBD1 aligns across 10 bases. Germline assignment: CDR1 MDHEN and CDR2 SYDVKM. This CDR3 is 14 amino acids long. After removal of 7 bases from V and 6 bases from J, the junction contained 7 bases not matched to a gene.